The clone carrying this T cell receptor beta chain has only a few counts. What it binds is not known. The V end was cut by 5 bases, the J end by 4 bases, with 17 bases between. The CDR3 consists of 14 residues. The germline V gene encodes CDR1 DFQATT and CDR2 SNEGSKA (reference sequence). A sample-barcoded 5' primer and a J-beta primer mix were used in a second PCR of roughly 7 to 11 cycles. All samples yielded 3 million or more CDR3-containing paired-end reads. TCRdb ran MiXCR on the 5' RACE reads and lists one entry per CDR3 protein. The sample includes around 940,000 distinct CDR3 sequences, 45% to 60% of them seen just once. The data belong to a study of blood T cells in healthy people across ages. A minimum of 6 micrograms of total RNA was extracted per sample. General study findings and limits: In older individuals, TCR beta diversity per million T cells was lower, falling roughly linearly with age.

The TCR was taken from a woman aged 55 to 70 in good health. V and J are TRBV20-1 and TRBJ1-2, with D maybe TRBD1 (6 bases). The sequencing sample was made of blood. The CDR3 DNA is TGCAGTGCTTCCGGCGGGGGGCACAGCTATGGCTACACCTTC. Amino acids: CSASGGGHSYGYTF.